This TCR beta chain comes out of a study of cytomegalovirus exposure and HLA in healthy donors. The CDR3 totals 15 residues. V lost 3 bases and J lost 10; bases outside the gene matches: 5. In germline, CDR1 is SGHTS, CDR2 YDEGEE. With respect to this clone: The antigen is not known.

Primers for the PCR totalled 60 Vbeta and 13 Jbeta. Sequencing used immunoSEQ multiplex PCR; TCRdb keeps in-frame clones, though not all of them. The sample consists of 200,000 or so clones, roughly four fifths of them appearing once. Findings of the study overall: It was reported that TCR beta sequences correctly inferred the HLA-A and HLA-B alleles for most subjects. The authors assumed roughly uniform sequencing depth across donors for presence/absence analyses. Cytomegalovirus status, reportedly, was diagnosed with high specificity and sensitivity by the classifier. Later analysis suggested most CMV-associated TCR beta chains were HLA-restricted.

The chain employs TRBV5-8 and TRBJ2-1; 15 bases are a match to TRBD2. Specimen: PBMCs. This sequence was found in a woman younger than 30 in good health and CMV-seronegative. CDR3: CASSSGLAGGGEQFF. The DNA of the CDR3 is TGTGCCAGCAGCTCGGGACTAGCGGGGGGCGGGGAGCAGTTCTTC.